A single sample is the source of the 22 T cell receptor beta chains below, sequenced in a study of OX40 agonist ivuxolimab in advanced cancers. Library preparation employed the immunoSEQ multiplex PCR assay. TCRdb stores this immuneACCESS table with in-frame sequences only. Part of the clones is absent; in the studies checked, under half of the shortfall reflects unresolved V genes, and no reason is known for the rest. The table for this sample lists some 80,000 clones; around 92% of them were counted only once. Jointly, the top ten make up about 8% of the sample. Specimen: CD4+ or CD8+ T cells sorted from blood, collected in a trial of the OX40 agonist ivuxolimab. Receptor source: an adult with an advanced solid tumor such as melanoma, head and neck, liver or kidney cancer.

The V and J genes are TRBV5-1 and TRBJ2-2; TRBD2 aligns across 8 bases. Germline lookup yields CDR1 SGHRS and CDR2 YFSETQ. The length of the CDR3 is 12 residues. The CDR3 reads CTRGGGTGELFF. The CDR3 nucleotides are TGCACCCGGGGGGGCGGCACCGGGGAGCTGTTTTTT.

The genes are TRBV6-1 and TRBJ2-7; tentatively, D is TRBD2 (7 bases). Trimming took 2 bases from V and 4 from J, leaving 15 bases between them. Germline assignment: CDR1 MNHNS and CDR2 SASEGT. The CDR3 has 15 residues. CDR3 sequence (DNA): TGTGCCAGCAGTGAAATCGGGGGGCTCGGGTACGAGCAGTACTTC. Its translation is CASSEIGGLGYEQYF.

V and J are TRBV4-1 and TRBJ1-3; a possible D gene is TRBD1 (6 bases). CDR3 length: 15 residues. Germline V lookup: CDR1 MGHRA, CDR2 YSYEKL. V lost 0 bases to trimming and J lost 4 bases, with 10 bases between them. The CDR3 coding sequence is TGCGCCAGCAGCCAAGAGCTGGGGGCGGGAAACACCATATATTTT. Protein sequence: CASSQELGAGNTIYF.

The chain joins TRBV5-1 to TRBJ1-4; D unresolved. CDR3 size: 17 residues. CDR1 and CDR2 from the germline V gene are SGHRS and YFSETQ. Between the trimmed V and J ends, which lost 4 bases and 0 bases, there was a span of 16 bases. The CDR3 nucleotides are TGCGCCAGCAGCCTAGATAAAGGGCAGTCAACTAATGAAAAACTGTTTTTT. Its protein product is CASSLDKGQSTNEKLFF.

This chain uses TRBV2 with TRBJ2-7; 7 positions match TRBD1. The CDR3 has 13 residues. Germline V gives CDR1 SNHLY, CDR2 FYNNEI. The CDR3 DNA is TGTGTCGATAGGGGGCTTGAGGTCCACGAGCAGTACTTC. Amino acids: CVDRGLEVHEQYF.

This clone was recorded only once. This chain connects TRBV5-1 to TRBJ2-3; D gene ambiguous. V lost 7 bases, J lost 4 bases, and 16 bases lay in between. Germline V CDR1 and CDR2: SGHRS, YFSETQ. This CDR3 contains 14 residues. CDR3 DNA: TGCGCCAGCTCGACCGTCTACAAACCAGATACGCAGTATTTT. This codes for CASSTVYKPDTQYF.

The chain recombines TRBV7-6 with TRBJ1-2; 9 bases match TRBD1. Per the germline V gene, CDR1 is SGHVS and CDR2 is FNYEAQ. Trimming removed 5 bases from V and 4 bases from J; junction bases left unmatched: 5. The CDR3 has 14 residues. CDR3 in amino acids: CASSPGTGIYGYTF. The CDR3 DNA is TGTGCCAGCAGCCCCGGGACAGGGATCTATGGCTACACCTTC.

The chain has TRBV19 and TRBJ2-5; D gene unclear. The CDR3 is made up of 12 amino acids. V was clipped by 4 bases and J by 2 bases, with 5 bases between them. From germline, CDR1 is LNHDA and CDR2 SQIVND (reference sequence). The CDR3 nucleotides are TGTGCCAGTAGTACTGGGCAAGAGACCCAGTACTTC. It specifies CASSTGQETQYF.

The J gene is TRBJ2-7, the V gene TRBV15; 7 nucleotides match TRBD2. Trimming at V came to 0 bases and at J to 6 bases, leaving 5 bases not matched to a gene. Germline CDR1 reads LNHNV; CDR2 reads YYDKDF (reference sequence). This CDR3 has 14 residues. The DNA for the CDR3 is TGTGCCACCAGCAGAGATCTCGGGAGGCGCGAGCAGTACTTC. Protein: CATSRDLGRREQYF.

This chain uses TRBV5-4 with TRBJ2-1; 8 bases are shared with TRBD2. This CDR3 spans 15 amino acids. From germline, CDR1 is SGHNT and CDR2 YYREEE (reference sequence). The V segment lost 2 bases and the J segment 7 bases; nucleotides outside the gene matches: 8. The CDR3 nucleotides are TGTGCCAGCAGCTTCGGGGTAGCGGGGAGGAATGAGCAGTTCTTC. Translating gives CASSFGVAGRNEQFF. Combining the CDR3 with reference TRBV5-4 and TRBJ2-1 gives the whole variable domain ETGVTQSPTHLIKTRGQQVTLRCSSQSGHNTVSWYQQALGQGPQFIFQYYREEENGRGNFPPRFSGLQFPNYSSELNVNALELDDSALYLCASSFGVAGRNEQFFGPGTRLTVL.

The chain has TRBV5-1 and TRBJ2-7; 9 bases align to TRBD1. In germline, CDR1 is SGHRS, CDR2 YFSETQ. With V trimmed by 4 bases and J by 2 bases, 4 bases remained unmatched. The CDR3 runs 14 residues. The CDR3 spells CASSAGQGPYEQYF. Here the CDR3 DNA reads TGCGCCAGCAGCGCAGGACAGGGGCCCTACGAGCAGTACTTC.

This clone was seen only a few times. CDR3 DNA sequence: TGTGCCAGTAGTCCCCCCGGTCAGCCCCAGCATTTT. It encodes CASSPPGQPQHF. The rearrangement uses TRBV19 and TRBJ1-5; D is uncertain. Germline V gene data show CDR1 as LNHDA and CDR2 as SQIVND (reference sequence). Trimming shortened V by 5 bases and J by 6 bases, and 8 bases separated the two germline ends. The CDR3 runs to 12 residues.

The chain links TRBV6-5 to TRBJ2-3; TRBD2 aligns across 9 bases. This CDR3 is 16 amino acids long. Per the germline V gene, CDR1 is MNHEY and CDR2 is SVGAGI. With V trimmed by 2 bases and J by 1 base, 4 bases remained unmatched. DNA of the CDR3: TGTGCCAGCAGTTACATCCCTAGCGGGGGCACAGATACGCAGTATTTT. Translating it yields CASSYIPSGGTDTQYF.

V and J are TRBV29-1 and TRBJ1-2; D is perhaps TRBD1 (5 bases). In germline, CDR1 is SQVTM, CDR2 ANQGSEA. Trimming pared 0 bases from V and 9 bases from J, leaving 14 bases between. This CDR3 region has 13 residues. CDR3: CSVEDRQGVSYTF. CDR3 nucleotides: TGCAGCGTTGAAGATCGTCAGGGTGTAAGCTACACCTTC. Together with reference TRBV29-1 and TRBJ1-2, the CDR3 gives the full variable domain: SAVISQKPSRDICQRGTSLTIQCQVDSQVTMMFWYRQQPGQSLTLIATANQGSEATYESGFVIDKFPISRPNLTFSTLTVSNMSPEDSSIYLCSVEDRQGVSYTFGSGTRLTVV.

This clone was found once. The rearrangement joins TRBV9 to TRBJ2-3, with D maybe TRBD2 (6 bases). The V end was cut by 3 bases, the J end by 2 bases, with 10 bases between. CDR3 length equals 14 residues. In germline, CDR1 is SGDLS, CDR2 YYNGEE. CDR3 nucleotide sequence: TGTGCCAGCAGCGCCACTAGCTACACAGATACGCAGTATTTT. It codes for CASSATSYTDTQYF.

The V call is TRBV5-1, the J call TRBJ2-2, with D tentatively TRBD2 (5 bases). This CDR3 has 14 amino acids. The ends were cut back, 0 bases at V and 3 bases at J, with 6 bases in the middle. CDR1 and CDR2 (germline): SGHRS, YFSETQ. CDR3 loop: CASSLAGDTGELFF. The CDR3 bases are TGCGCCAGCAGCTTGGCCGGGGACACCGGGGAGCTGTTTTTT.

This clone was seen a single time. The rearrangement links TRBV7-6 to TRBJ1-1, with D perhaps TRBD1 (6 bases). Trimming pared 5 bases from V and 8 bases from J, leaving 9 bases between. The CDR3 has 11 residues. CDR1 is SGHVS and CDR2 is FNYEAQ in the germline V gene. Written as DNA, the CDR3 is TGTGCCAGCAGCCCCGGGACAGAAGCTTTCTTT. Translation gives CASSPGTEAFF.

This clone was recorded a few times. The chain links TRBV4-2 to TRBJ2-1; tentative D call: TRBD2 (5 bases). CDR3 size: 19 residues. Germline V gene sequence: CDR1 LGHNA, CDR2 YNFKEQ. The V gene lost 1 base and the J gene lost 0 bases, with 19 bases spanning the gap. The CDR3, as DNA: TGTGCCAGCAGCCAAGTCTCCTTTAGGACGGGGAGCTCCTACAATGAGCAGTTCTTC. It specifies CASSQVSFRTGSSYNEQFF.

This chain connects TRBV30 to TRBJ2-1; possibly TRBD1 or TRBD2 for D (5 bases each). Trimming stripped 2 bases from V and 0 bases from J, with 11 bases between. The CDR3 loop spans 15 amino acids. From germline, CDR1 is GTSNPN and CDR2 SVGIG (reference sequence). CDR3 nucleotides: TGTGCCTGGAGTCCGGGACCCACCTCCTACAATGAGCAGTTCTTC. The encoded protein is CAWSPGPTSYNEQFF.

The chain couples TRBV7-9 to TRBJ2-2; D not resolved. This CDR3 is built from 14 residues. Germline CDR1 SEHNR, CDR2 FQNEAQ (reference sequence). V lost 1 base, J lost 4 bases, and 7 bases lay in between. CDR3 loop: CASSLGWVTGELFF. The CDR3 region has the DNA TGTGCCAGCAGCTTAGGGTGGGTCACCGGGGAGCTGTTTTTT.

The chain employs TRBV19 and TRBJ2-5; 10 bases match TRBD1. The germline V gene encodes CDR1 LNHDA and CDR2 SQIVND (reference sequence). The CDR3 spans 17 residues. V gave up 5 bases and J gave up 2 bases; unmatched junction bases: 11. The CDR3 region is CASSPRQGAQEQETQYF. DNA of the CDR3: TGTGCCAGTAGTCCCCGACAGGGGGCGCAGGAACAAGAGACCCAGTACTTC.

This rearrangement joins TRBV4-1 to TRBJ2-7; D gene unclear. Germline V lookup: CDR1 MGHRA, CDR2 YSYEKL. The CDR3 runs 14 residues. V was cut by 5 bases and J by 3 bases, with 14 bases left in between. The CDR3: CASSLQTSFYEQYF. CDR3 bases: TGCGCCAGCAGCTTACAGACCTCTTTCTACGAGCAGTACTTC.